This TCR beta chain was profiled in a study of T cells in localized non-small cell lung cancer. Overall study results and limits: Adjacent lung was found to contain a median around 56 of the top 100 tumor clones. Because researchers sequenced only one region of the tumor, heterogeneity is still possible. Higher blood T cell density went with longer overall survival. The greatest T cell clonality was found in uninvolved adjacent lung (higher than in tumor).

This clone occurred once. The target antigen is unknown. TCRdb's table, derived via immunoSEQ multiplex PCR, lists solely in-frame clones and lacks some. The data show 65,000 or so clones, with more than 80% seen just once and just over 4.5% held by the top ten. The CDR3 contains 14 residues. Per germline, CDR1 MNHEY and CDR2 SMNVEV (reference sequence). J lost 4 bases, V lost 5 bases, and 6 bases had no gene match. Specimen: PBMCs, collected before any cancer treatment. This sequence originates from a man aged 40 to 70 with stage II lung adenocarcinoma. This sequence joins TRBV27 and TRBJ1-2; 8 positions agree with TRBD1. CDR3 in amino acids: CASSKQGDSYGYTF. The CDR3 DNA reads as TGTGCCAGCAGTAAACAGGGGGATAGCTATGGCTACACCTTC.